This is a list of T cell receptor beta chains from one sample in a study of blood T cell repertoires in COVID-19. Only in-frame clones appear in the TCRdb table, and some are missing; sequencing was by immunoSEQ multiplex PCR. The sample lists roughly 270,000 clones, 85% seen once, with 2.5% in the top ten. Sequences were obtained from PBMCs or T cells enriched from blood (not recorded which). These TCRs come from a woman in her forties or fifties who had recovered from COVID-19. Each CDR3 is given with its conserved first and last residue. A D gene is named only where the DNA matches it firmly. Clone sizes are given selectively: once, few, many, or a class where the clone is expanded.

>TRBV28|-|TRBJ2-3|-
TGTGCCAGCAGGACACAGCAGGGGCCCCCACAGTATTTT
CASRTQQGPPQYF
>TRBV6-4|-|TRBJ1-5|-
TGTGCCAGCAGTGACCGGAGACGCAATCGGTTTAAGCATTTT
CASSDRRRNRFKHF
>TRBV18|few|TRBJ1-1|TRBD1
TGTGCCAGCTCACCGTTTGGGACAGGGGGAAACACTGAAGCTTTCTTT
CASSPFGTGGNTEAFF
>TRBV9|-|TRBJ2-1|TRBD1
TGTGCCAGCAGCCTTGCGGGACAGGCATACAATGAGCAGTTCTTC
CASSLAGQAYNEQFF
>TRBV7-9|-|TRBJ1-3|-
TGTGCCAGCAGCCGACAGAGCTCTGGAAACACCATATATTTT
CASSRQSSGNTIYF
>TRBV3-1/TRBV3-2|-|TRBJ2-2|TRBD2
TGTGCCAGCACCGGACTAGCGGGAGTCGCGAACACCGGGGAGCTGTTTTTT
CASTGLAGVANTGELFF
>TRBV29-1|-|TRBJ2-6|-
TGCAGCGTTAGAGAGATAACTGGGGCCAACGTCCTGACTTTC
CSVREITGANVLTF
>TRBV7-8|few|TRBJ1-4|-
TGTGCCAGCAGCTCCGGGGTGCGGGGCTTGGAAGAAAAACTGTTTTTT
CASSSGVRGLEEKLFF
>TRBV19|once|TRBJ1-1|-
TGTGCCAGTAGTACAGACAGGTCGAACACTGAAGCTTTCTTT
CASSTDRSNTEAFF
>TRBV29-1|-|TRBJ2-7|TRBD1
TGCAGCACCGGACAGGGGAGCTCCTACGAGCAGTACTTC
CSTGQGSSYEQYF
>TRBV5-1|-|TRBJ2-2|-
TGCGCCAGCAGCTTAAGGCGCCAGAGGGATTACACCGGGGAGCTGTTTTTT
CASSLRRQRDYTGELFF
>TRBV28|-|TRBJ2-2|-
TGTGCCAGCAGTGCTTATGGGTCCTGGGGACAAGGTTTGGCGTTATTATCTGGGGAGCTGTTTTTT
CASSAYGSWGQGLALLSGELFF
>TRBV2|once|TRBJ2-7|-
TGTGCCAGCAGACCGTGGGACATCTCCTACGAGCAGTACTTC
CASRPWDISYEQYF
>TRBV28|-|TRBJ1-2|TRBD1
TGTGCCAGCAGTTTTTGGGGGGACAGGGGATTCTATGGCTACACCTTC
CASSFWGDRGFYGYTF
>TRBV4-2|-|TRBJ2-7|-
TGTGCCAGCAGCCAAGTCGGTGTGGGGGAGGCATCCTACGAGCAGTACTTC
CASSQVGVGEASYEQYF
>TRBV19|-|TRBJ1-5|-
TGTGCCAGTAGTGGGAGGGCCAATCAGCCCCAGCATTTT
CASSGRANQPQHF
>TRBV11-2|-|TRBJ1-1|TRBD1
TGTGCCAGCAGGAGGGGCGGGACAGGGCTAGCTTTCTTT
CASRRGGTGLAFF
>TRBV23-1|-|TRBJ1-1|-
TGCGCCAGCAGTCAATCGAACAGGAAAGACATGAACACTGAAGCTTTCTTT
CASSQSNRKDMNTEAFF
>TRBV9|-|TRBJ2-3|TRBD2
TGTGCCAGCAGCGTAGTCGGACTAGCGGACTTCACAGATACGCAGTATTTT
CASSVVGLADFTDTQYF
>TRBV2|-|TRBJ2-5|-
TGTGCCAGCAGTGAAGCAACGGGCCAAGAGACCCAGTACTTC
CASSEATGQETQYF
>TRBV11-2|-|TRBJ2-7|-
TGTGCCAGCAGTCCGGTAAGAAAAGCGCGGAGAGGCGAGCAGTACTTC
CASSPVRKARRGEQYF
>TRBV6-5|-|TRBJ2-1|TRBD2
TGTGCCAGCACCACTAGCGGTTACAATGAGCAGTTCTTC
CASTTSGYNEQFF
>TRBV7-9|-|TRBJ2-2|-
TGTGCCAGCAGCTTAGGCGTCCCCGGGGAGCTGTTTTTT
CASSLGVPGELFF
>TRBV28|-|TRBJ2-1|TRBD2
TGTGCCAGCAGTCCAGCGGGGGGGCCTAGCAATGAGCAGTTCTTC
CASSPAGGPSNEQFF
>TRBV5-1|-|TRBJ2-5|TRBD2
TGCGCCAGCAGCTCGACGGGGAGCGGGGACGAGACCCAGTACTTC
CASSSTGSGDETQYF
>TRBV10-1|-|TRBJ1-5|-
TGCGCCAGCAGTTGGGGCCAGGGGCGTCAGCCCCAGCATTTT
CASSWGQGRQPQHF
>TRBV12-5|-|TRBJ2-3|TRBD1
TGTGCTAGTGGTCTAGGACAGGGAACAGATACGCAGTATTTT
CASGLGQGTDTQYF
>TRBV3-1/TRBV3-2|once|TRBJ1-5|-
TGTGCCAGCAGCCAAGATCTCGTACAAAATCAGCCCCAGCATTTT
CASSQDLVQNQPQHF
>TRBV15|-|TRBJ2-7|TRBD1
TGTGCCACCAGCAGAGATTTAACAGGGGTGTTCGAGCAGTACTTC
CATSRDLTGVFEQYF
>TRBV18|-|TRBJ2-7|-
TGTGCCAGCTCGGACCACGTAGGGGACGAGCAGTACTTC
CASSDHVGDEQYF
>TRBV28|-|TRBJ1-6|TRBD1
TGTGCCAGCAGTTTAACCCCCGGGACAGCTAATTCACCCCTCCACTTT
CASSLTPGTANSPLHF
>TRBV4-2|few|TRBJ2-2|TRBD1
TGTGCCAGCAGCCCATTAGTATTTGGACAGGCGAACACCGGGGAGCTGTTTTTT
CASSPLVFGQANTGELFF
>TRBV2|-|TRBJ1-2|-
TGTGCCAGCAGTGAGGAGGGGCAGCCCGCTGGCTACACCTTC
CASSEEGQPAGYTF
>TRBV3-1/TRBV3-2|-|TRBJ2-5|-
TGTGCCAGCAGCCAAAATTCGGAGAACCAGTACTTC
CASSQNSENQYF
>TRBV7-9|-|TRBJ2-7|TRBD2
TGTGCCAGCAGCTCCACCCCGACTAGCGGGCCTCCCTACGAGCAGTACTTC
CASSSTPTSGPPYEQYF
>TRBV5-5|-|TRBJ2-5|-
TGTGCCAGCAGCCCCGGACAGTTAAAAGAGACCCAGTACTTC
CASSPGQLKETQYF
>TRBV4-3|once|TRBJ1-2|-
TGCGCCAGCAGCCAAGTTAATCGTCAGGGGAGGGATGGCTACACCTTC
CASSQVNRQGRDGYTF
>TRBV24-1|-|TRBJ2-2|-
TGTGCCACCAGTTCAGGGTCCGTCGGGGAGCTGTTTTTT
CATSSGSVGELFF
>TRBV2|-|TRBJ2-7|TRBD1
TGTGCCAGCAGCGCGACAGGGCGAAGCTACGAGCAGTACTTC
CASSATGRSYEQYF
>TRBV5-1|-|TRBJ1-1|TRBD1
TGCGCCAGCAGCTACCGGGACAGTTCAATGAACACTGAAGCTTTCTTT
CASSYRDSSMNTEAFF
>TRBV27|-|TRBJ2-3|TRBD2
TGTGCCAGCAGTTACCAAACTAGCGGGGTCCCTCTAGGTACGCAGTATTTT
CASSYQTSGVPLGTQYF
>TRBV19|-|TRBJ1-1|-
TGTGCCAGTAGAAGAAACGGGGTTAATGAAGCTTTCTTT
CASRRNGVNEAFF
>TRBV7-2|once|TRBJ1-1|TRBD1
TGTGCCAGCAGCGAAGACAGGGTGAACACTGAAGCTTTCTTT
CASSEDRVNTEAFF
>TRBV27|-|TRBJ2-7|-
TGTGCCAGCAGTTACTCCGGGATCAAAGCCCACGAGCAGTACTTC
CASSYSGIKAHEQYF
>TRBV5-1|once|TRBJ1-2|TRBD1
TGCGCCAGCAGCACCGGGACAGCCAACTATGGCTACACCTTC
CASSTGTANYGYTF
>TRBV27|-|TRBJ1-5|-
TGTGCCAGCAGTTTACAGGGAGGGGGTCAGCCCCAGCATTTT
CASSLQGGGQPQHF
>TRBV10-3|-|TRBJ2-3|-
TGTGCCATCAGTGAGCCGGGGGTGGGGACTAGCACAGATACGCAGTATTTT
CAISEPGVGTSTDTQYF
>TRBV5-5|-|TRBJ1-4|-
TGTGCCAGCAGCTTGGAAGGGGGGGAGATTGAAAAACTGTTTTTT
CASSLEGGEIEKLFF
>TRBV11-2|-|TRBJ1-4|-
TGTGCCAGCAGCTTTCGTGAAAAACTGTTTTTT
CASSFREKLFF
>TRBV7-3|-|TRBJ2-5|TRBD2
TGTGCCAGCAGCCCTATAGCGGGGGGGCGCGAGACCCAGTACTTC
CASSPIAGGRETQYF